Presented here are 23 T cell receptor beta chains from one specimen sequenced in a study of shared clonotypes between healthy human individuals. TCRdb's table, derived via immunoSEQ multiplex PCR, lists solely in-frame clones and lacks some. This sample carries roughly 2,300,000 clones, 85% to 95% of them seen once, and the ten largest clones take 0.37%. Sequenced input: naive CD4+ T cells from PBMCs. Regarding subset: CD45RA+ positively selected. The receptor set was obtained from a young man in good health. Some clones in this sample may be carry-over from other donors' samples.

The CDR3 loop reads CASSYSWQGGEKLFF. DNA of the CDR3: TGTGCCAGCAGTTACTCGTGGCAGGGGGGTGAAAAACTGTTTTTT. This chain joins TRBV6-5 and TRBJ1-4, with 7 bases identical to TRBD1. The J segment lost 7 bases and the V segment lost 0 bases, leaving 5 bases of the junction unmatched. This CDR3 is 15 amino acids long. From germline, CDR1 is MNHEY and CDR2 SVGAGI.

The chain links TRBV4-1 to TRBJ2-5; D possibly uses TRBD1 or TRBD2 (6 bases each). The germline V and J ends were trimmed by 0 bases and 3 bases, with 17 bases remaining between them. CDR3 size: 17 residues. CDR1 is MGHRA, CDR2 YSYEKL, per germline. The CDR3 loop is CASSQDSRWGAEETQYF. In nucleotides, the CDR3 is TGCGCCAGCAGCCAAGATAGTAGGTGGGGGGCGGAAGAGACCCAGTACTTC.

In regard to this clone: The same CDR3 can be traced to other DNA sequences in this sample. The chain carries TRBV6-5 and TRBJ2-3; TRBD2 might be the D (6 bases). Germline V gene data show CDR1 as MNHEY and CDR2 as SVGAGI. The germline V and J ends were trimmed by 5 bases and 6 bases, with 6 bases remaining between them. The CDR3 is 11 amino acids. The CDR3 protein is CASSLADTQYF. The CDR3 bases are TGTGCCAGCAGTCTAGCGGATACGCAGTATTTT.

The gene calls are TRBV9 and TRBJ2-1; 12 nucleotides align to TRBD2. The junction had 6 bases not matched to a gene; V was cut back by 2 bases and J by 9 bases. The germline V gene encodes CDR1 SGDLS and CDR2 YYNGEE. CDR3 length equals 15 residues. This CDR3 reads CASSVTSGRFSEQFF. Written as DNA, the CDR3 is TGTGCCAGCAGCGTGACTAGCGGGAGATTTAGTGAGCAGTTCTTC. The full variable domain, its missing parts supplied by reference TRBV9 and TRBJ2-1, is DSGVTQTPKHLITATGQRVTLRCSPRSGDLSVYWYQQSLDQGLQFLIQYYNGEERAKGNILERFSAQQFPDLHSELNLSSLELGDSALYFCASSVTSGRFSEQFFGPGTRLTVL.

The chain combines TRBV5-1 with TRBJ1-4; TRBD1 might be the D (6 bases). The CDR3 runs to 15 residues. CDR1 is SGHRS and CDR2 is YFSETQ in the germline V gene. With 0 bases removed from V and 5 bases from J, the gap between germline ends came to 11 bases. The CDR3: CASSLESGANEKLFF. Written as DNA, the CDR3 is TGCGCCAGCAGCTTGGAGTCGGGGGCGAATGAAAAACTGTTTTTT.

This rearrangement joins TRBV6-1 to TRBJ2-5; 8 bases map to TRBD1. CDR1 MNHNS and CDR2 SASEGT come from the germline V gene. The CDR3 totals 14 residues. The V segment lost 5 bases and the J segment 5 bases; nucleotides outside the gene matches: 7. The CDR3 loop reads CASSIQGDFETQYF. Here the CDR3 DNA reads TGTGCCAGCAGTATACAGGGGGATTTCGAGACCCAGTACTTC.

This chain links TRBV2 with TRBJ1-5, with a tentative D call TRBD1 (5 bases). This CDR3 contains 15 residues. Deletions cut 5 bases from V and 2 bases from J, with 13 bases between. Germline V gene data show CDR1 as SNHLY and CDR2 as FYNNEI. The CDR3, as DNA: TGTGCCAGCAGTACCGGGGCCCGGGGCAATCAGCCCCAGCATTTT. Translation gives CASSTGARGNQPQHF.

The chain joins TRBV7-6 to TRBJ1-4; maybe TRBD1 (5 bases). CDR3 length equals 14 residues. The germline V gene has CDR1 SGHVS and CDR2 FNYEAQ. The V end was cut by 5 bases, the J end by 6 bases, with 13 bases between. CDR3 sequence (DNA): TGTGCCAGCAGCCCAGCAGGGCTGCATGAAAAACTGTTTTTT. Residues: CASSPAGLHEKLFF.

The CDR3 loop reads CASSETGLAGYEQYF. As DNA, the CDR3 is TGCGCCAGCAGTGAGACGGGGCTAGCGGGGTACGAGCAGTACTTC. V is TRBV10-2 and J is TRBJ2-7; 9 bases fit TRBD2. The V segment lost 2 bases and the J segment 4 bases; nucleotides outside the gene matches: 6. This CDR3 has 15 amino acids. Germline CDR1 WSHSY, CDR2 SAAADI.

A word on this clone: At the DNA level, this CDR3 is encoded by other sequences in the same sample as well. J is TRBJ2-3 and V is TRBV28, with TRBD2 identical over 10 bases. The CDR3 contains 16 residues. The V gene end was trimmed by 1 base and the J gene end by 0 bases; junction bases not matched to a gene: 1. CDR1 is MDHEN, CDR2 SYDVKM, per germline. The CDR3 bases are TGTGCCAGCAGTTTATTACTAGCGGGGAGCACAGATACGCAGTATTTT. It is translated as CASSLLLAGSTDTQYF.

V usage is TRBV7-9 and J usage is TRBJ1-4, with 9 nucleotides matching TRBD1. Losses at the gene ends were 2 bases for V and 3 bases for J; bases not matched to a gene: 7. The CDR3 covers 17 residues. In germline, CDR1 is SEHNR, CDR2 FQNEAQ (reference sequence). The CDR3 is CASSLRTGEEANEKLFF. Here the CDR3 DNA reads TGTGCCAGCAGCTTAAGGACAGGGGAAGAAGCTAATGAAAAACTGTTTTTT. The entire variable domain, with the rest obtained from reference TRBV7-9 and TRBJ1-4, is as follows: DTGVSQNPRHKITKRGQNVTFRCDPISEHNRLYWYRQTLGQGPEFLTYFQNEAQLEKSRLLSDRFSAERPKGSFSTLEIQRTEQGDSAMYLCASSLRTGEEANEKLFFGSGTQLSVL.

A few counts support this clone. The rearrangement joins TRBV29-1 to TRBJ1-1; D remains ambiguous. The CDR3 has 11 amino acids. Germline loops: CDR1 SQVTM, CDR2 ANQGSEA. V lost 5 bases and J lost 6, with 10 bases in between. The DNA for the CDR3 is TGCAGCGTTTCGTCTGGGGCTGAAGCTTTCTTT. Amino acids: CSVSSGAEAFF.

The chain recombines TRBV6-1 with TRBJ2-6; unclear D gene. V lost 8 bases and J 0 bases, leaving 5 bases between the germline ends. Germline V CDR1 and CDR2: MNHNS, SASEGT. This CDR3 contains 13 residues. The CDR3 DNA reads TGTGCCAGCTTGAACTCTGGGGCCAACGTCCTGACTTTC. It translates to CASLNSGANVLTF.

The J gene is TRBJ1-5, the V gene TRBV6-6; a possible D gene is TRBD1 (5 bases). Per the germline V gene, CDR1 is MNHNY and CDR2 is SVGAGI (reference sequence). The CDR3 runs to 13 residues. The V end was cut by 5 bases, the J end by 3 bases, with 8 bases between. The CDR3 sequence: CASSPGHNQPQHF. The CDR3 DNA sequence: TGTGCCAGCAGTCCGGGGCACAATCAGCCCCAGCATTTT.

The V and J genes are TRBV5-1 and TRBJ2-3; perhaps TRBD1 as D (5 bases). With 0 bases removed from V and 4 bases from J, the gap between germline ends came to 18 bases. CDR3 length: 17 amino acids. Looked up from germline, CDR1 is SGHRS and CDR2 is YFSETQ. The CDR3 is CASSLGPEWGSADTQYF. Written as DNA, the CDR3 is TGCGCCAGCAGCTTGGGCCCGGAATGGGGCTCGGCAGATACGCAGTATTTT.

This rearrangement joins TRBV6-5 to TRBJ1-5, with D possibly being TRBD1 (6 bases). Germline values: CDR1 MNHEY, CDR2 SVGAGI. The CDR3 contains 15 residues. The V end lost 5 bases, the J end lost 0 bases, and 11 bases lay between the germline ends. DNA for the CDR3: TGTGCCAGCAGTACGGGGGGCCTTAGCAATCAGCCCCAGCATTTT. Residues: CASSTGGLSNQPQHF.

This chain uses TRBV7-7 with TRBJ2-1; tentatively, D is TRBD2 (6 bases). Trimming took off 5 bases at V and 8 bases at J, with 13 bases between the two ends. Germline CDR1 SSHAT, CDR2 FNYEAQ (reference sequence). CDR3 length: 13 residues. The CDR3 sequence: CASSTHQRDEQFF. The DNA for the CDR3 is TGTGCCAGCAGCACCCATCAGCGGGATGAGCAGTTCTTC.

The rearrangement joins TRBV30 to TRBJ2-3; D is undetermined. This CDR3 spans 12 amino acids. The ends were cut back, 6 bases at V and 2 bases at J, with 9 bases in the middle. Germline-derived CDR1 and CDR2 are GTSNPN and SVGIG (reference sequence). The CDR3 region is CACTMSTDTQYF. CDR3 bases: TGTGCCTGTACGATGTCCACAGATACGCAGTATTTT.

The chain is built from TRBV30 and TRBJ1-2; D remains ambiguous. Germline V lookup: CDR1 GTSNPN, CDR2 SVGIG (reference sequence). The CDR3 runs 11 residues. V gave up 3 bases and J gave up 8 bases, with 10 bases separating them. CDR3 coding DNA: TGTGCCTGGAGGACGGGGAAGGGCTACACCTTC. Translation: CAWRTGKGYTF.

The chain couples TRBV19 to TRBJ1-1; no firm D call. Per the germline V gene, CDR1 is LNHDA and CDR2 is SQIVND (reference sequence). Trimming removed 10 bases at V and 7 bases at J, with 13 bases between. This CDR3 has 11 amino acids. CDR3 region: CANPGLDEAFF. The CDR3 DNA reads TGTGCCAACCCCGGACTGGATGAAGCTTTCTTT.

The V gene is TRBV5-1, the J gene TRBJ2-3; TRBD2 matches at 10 bases. Germline trimming cut 1 base from V and 2 bases from J; bases unmatched to any gene: 4. The CDR3 is made up of 16 amino acids. Germline loops: CDR1 SGHRS, CDR2 YFSETQ. The CDR3 here is CASSLRLAGYTDTQYF. For the CDR3, the DNA is TGCGCCAGCAGCTTGAGACTAGCGGGTTACACAGATACGCAGTATTTT. Using reference TRBV5-1 and TRBJ2-3 for the parts outside the CDR3, the full variable domain is KAGVTQTPRYLIKTRGQQVTLSCSPISGHRSVSWYQQTPGQGLQFLFEYFSETQRNKGNFPGRFSGRQFSNSRSEMNVSTLELGDSALYLCASSLRLAGYTDTQYFGPGTRLTVL.

The chain is built from TRBV28 and TRBJ2-1; maybe TRBD2 (6 bases). Trimming cost V 5 bases and J 7 bases, with 18 bases left between them. The CDR3 totals 15 residues. Germline CDR1 and CDR2: MDHEN and SYDVKM. In DNA, the CDR3 is TGTGCCAGCAGTCTCCTTAGCTTGGGGGGAAATGAGCAGTTCTTC. This translates into CASSLLSLGGNEQFF.

The chain links TRBV11-2 to TRBJ2-7; TRBD1 aligns across 9 bases. With 3 bases clipped from V and 3 bases from J, the junction kept 6 bases outside the gene matches. The germline V gene has CDR1 SGHAT and CDR2 FQNNGV. This CDR3 is 15 amino acids long. The CDR3: CASSFIQGAGYEQYF. The DNA for the CDR3 is TGTGCCAGCAGCTTTATACAGGGGGCTGGCTACGAGCAGTACTTC.